Sequencing of this T cell receptor beta chain was carried out in a study of T-cell reconstitution after alpha-beta-depleted transplantation in children listed by TCRdb under 2016. As for the study more broadly: T-cell immune reconstitution after TCRalphabeta/CD19-depleted allogeneic hematopoietic cell transplantation in children was quantitatively tracked in the study by means of TCR repertoire profiling.

Summary of the overall study and its limitations: The apparently early recovery of alphabetaT-cell counts about two months after transplant reportedly depended on only several hundred rapidly expanded clones that came from non-depleted graft cells. The frequencies of hyperexpanded clones fell over the following months, and after one year, T-cell counts and TCRbeta diversity were mostly attributed to newly produced T cells. In some patients, high TCRbeta diversity at day 60 was attributed to recipient T cells and intrathymic progenitors that had survived conditioning.

As for this clonotype: Its cognate antigen has yet to be identified. No much larger clonotype is one base removed from it; base qualities were not supplied.

Per the germline V gene (reference sequence), DFQATT is the CDR1 and SNEGSKA is the CDR2. There are 14 amino acids in the CDR3, from cysteine to phenylalanine inclusive. Only the CDR3 portion is preserved as DNA: 42 bases, with reading frame beginning at the first base. V has 5 bases trimmed and J has 6 bases trimmed; junction bases matching no gene number 4. Reading the label with the study, this specimen's treatment or condition is: allogeneic hematopoietic cell transplantation with graft depleted of TCRalphabeta T cells and CD19 B cells. The children who served as transplant recipients had been given grafts of TCRalphabeta/CD19-depleted allogeneic hematopoietic cells. Library method: PCR. The sequencer listed for this sample is Illumina HiSeq 2500. To normalize quantification of the TCRbeta repertoire, the TCR libraries were built with molecular barcoding that relied on unique molecular identifiers. Starting from the raw public reads, TCRdb applied fastp trimming at Q25, assembled clones with MiXCR and retained in-frame beta chains. Rows with one shared CDR3 protein collapse into an entry with the most common genes and DNA. In all, the sample holds 500,000 to 750,000 distinct CDR3 sequences, and approximately 13% of those were seen once. Of the sample, around 2.2% is held by the ten largest clones.

Specimen: PBMCs, mostly from graft donor cells, collected 360 days after TCRalphabeta/CD19-depleted stem cell transplant. The chain was built from TRBV20-1 and TRBJ2-3; TRBD2 fits 14 bases in the junction. The receptor was isolated from a male patient under 18 who had a stem cell transplant for acute myeloid leukemia, so the T cells may come from the graft donor. Here is the DNA: TGCAGTGCTGGACTAGCGGGAGGATACGATACGCAGTATTTT. This yields the protein CSAGLAGGYDTQYF.